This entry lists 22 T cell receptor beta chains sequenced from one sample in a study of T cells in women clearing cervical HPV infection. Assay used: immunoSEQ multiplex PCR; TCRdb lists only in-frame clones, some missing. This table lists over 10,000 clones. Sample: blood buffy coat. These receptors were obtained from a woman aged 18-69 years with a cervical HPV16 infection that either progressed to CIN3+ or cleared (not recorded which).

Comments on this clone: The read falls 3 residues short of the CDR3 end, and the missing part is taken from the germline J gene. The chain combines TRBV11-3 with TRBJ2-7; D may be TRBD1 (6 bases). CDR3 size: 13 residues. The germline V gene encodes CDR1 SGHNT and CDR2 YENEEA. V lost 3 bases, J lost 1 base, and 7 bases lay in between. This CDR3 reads CASSFTGSYEQYF. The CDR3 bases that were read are TGTGCCAGCAGCTTTACAGGGTCCTACGAG.

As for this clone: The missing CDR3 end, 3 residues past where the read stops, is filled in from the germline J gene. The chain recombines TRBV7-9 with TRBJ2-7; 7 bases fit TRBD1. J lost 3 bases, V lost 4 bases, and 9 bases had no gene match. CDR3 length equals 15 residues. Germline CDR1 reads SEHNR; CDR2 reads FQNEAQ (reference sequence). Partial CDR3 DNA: TGTGCCAGCAGCTGGGACAGCGACTATAGCTACGAG. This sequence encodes CASSWDSDYSYE. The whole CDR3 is CASSWDSDYSYEQYF.

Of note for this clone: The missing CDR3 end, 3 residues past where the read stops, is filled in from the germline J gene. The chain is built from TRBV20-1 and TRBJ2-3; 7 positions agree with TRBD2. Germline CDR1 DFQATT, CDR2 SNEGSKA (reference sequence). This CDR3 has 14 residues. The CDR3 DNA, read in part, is TGCAGTGCCGTCTGGAGGCAACGGGGGGAGACG. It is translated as CSAVWRQRGET. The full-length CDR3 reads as CSAVWRQRGETQYF.

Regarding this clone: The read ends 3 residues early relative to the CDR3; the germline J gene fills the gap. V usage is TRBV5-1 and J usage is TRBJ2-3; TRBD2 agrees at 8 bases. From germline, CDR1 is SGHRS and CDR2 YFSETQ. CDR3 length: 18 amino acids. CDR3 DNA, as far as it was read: TGCGCCAGCAGCTCCTACCCCGGTGCGGGGGGCCGTGGAGAGACG. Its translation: CASSSYPGAGGRGET. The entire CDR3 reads CASSSYPGAGGRGETQYF.

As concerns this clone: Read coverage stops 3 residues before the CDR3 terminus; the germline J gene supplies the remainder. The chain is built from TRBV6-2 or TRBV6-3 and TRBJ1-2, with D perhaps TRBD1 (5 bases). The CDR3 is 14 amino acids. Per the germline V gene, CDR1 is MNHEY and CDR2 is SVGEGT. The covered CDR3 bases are TGTGCCAGCAGTTTGAAGGGGTTAGGATACGGC. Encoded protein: CASSLKGLGYG. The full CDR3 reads CASSLKGLGYGYTF.

CDR3 protein: CASAGEKLFF. Partial CDR3 DNA: TGTGCCAGCGCAGGGGAAAAA. The gene calls are TRBV2 and TRBJ1-4; possible D gene TRBD1, 5 bases. The CDR3 is cut off 3 residues early in the read; its end comes from the germline J gene. This CDR3 spans 10 amino acids. The V gene's germline CDR1 is SNHLY and CDR2 FYNNEI. Between the trimmed V and J ends, which lost 8 bases and 8 bases, there was a span of 6 bases. Based on the CDR3 plus reference TRBV2 and TRBJ1-4, the full variable domain is EPEVTQTPSHQVTQMGQEVILRCVPISNHLYFYWYRQILGQKVEFLVSFYNNEISEKSEIFDDQFSVERPDGSNFTLKIRSTKLEDSAMYFCASAGEKLFFGSGTQLSVL.

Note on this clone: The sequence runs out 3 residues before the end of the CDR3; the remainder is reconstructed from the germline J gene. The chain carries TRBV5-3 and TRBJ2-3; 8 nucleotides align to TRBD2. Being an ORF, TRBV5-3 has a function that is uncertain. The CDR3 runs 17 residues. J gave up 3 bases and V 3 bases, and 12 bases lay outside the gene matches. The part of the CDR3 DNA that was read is TGTGCCAGAAGCTCCGAAGGAGGAAGCGGGGGAACAGATACG. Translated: CARSSEGGSGGTDT. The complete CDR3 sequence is CARSSEGGSGGTDTQYF.

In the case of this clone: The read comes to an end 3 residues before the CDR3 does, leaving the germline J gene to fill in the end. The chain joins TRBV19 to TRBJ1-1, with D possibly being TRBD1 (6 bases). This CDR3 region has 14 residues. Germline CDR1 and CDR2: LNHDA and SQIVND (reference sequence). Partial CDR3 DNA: TGTGCCACCAGAGATAGGTCCTTGACAGGCGAA. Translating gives CATRDRSLTGE. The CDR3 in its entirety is CATRDRSLTGEAFF. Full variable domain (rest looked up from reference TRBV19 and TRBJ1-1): DGGITQSPKYLFRKEGQNVTLSCEQNLNHDAMYWYRQDPGQGLRLIYYSQIVNDFQKGDIAEGYSVSREKKESFPLTVTSAQKNPTAFYLCATRDRSLTGEAFFGQGTRLTVV.

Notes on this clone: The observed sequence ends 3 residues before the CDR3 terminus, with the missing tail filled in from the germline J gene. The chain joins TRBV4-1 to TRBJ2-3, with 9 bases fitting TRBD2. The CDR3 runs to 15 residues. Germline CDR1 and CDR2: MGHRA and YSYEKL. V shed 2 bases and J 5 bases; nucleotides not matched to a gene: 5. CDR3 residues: CASSQPGLAGDTQYF. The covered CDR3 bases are TGCGCCAGCAGCCAACCGGGACTAGCAGGAGATACG.

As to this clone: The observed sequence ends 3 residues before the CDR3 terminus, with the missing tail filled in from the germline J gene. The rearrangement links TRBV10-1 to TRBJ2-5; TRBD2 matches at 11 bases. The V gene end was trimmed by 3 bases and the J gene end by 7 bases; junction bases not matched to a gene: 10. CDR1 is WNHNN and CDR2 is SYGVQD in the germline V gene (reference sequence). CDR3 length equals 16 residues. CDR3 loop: CASSDLLAGGPRTQYF. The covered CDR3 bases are TGCGCCAGCAGTGACCTTCTAGCGGGGGGACCACGGACC.

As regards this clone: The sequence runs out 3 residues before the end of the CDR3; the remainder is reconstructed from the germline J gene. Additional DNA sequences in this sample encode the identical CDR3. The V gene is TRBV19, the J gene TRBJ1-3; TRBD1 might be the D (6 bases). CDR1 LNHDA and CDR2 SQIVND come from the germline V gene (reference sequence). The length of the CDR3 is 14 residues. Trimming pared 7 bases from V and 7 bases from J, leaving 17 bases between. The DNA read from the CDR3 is TGTGCCAGTACCCCTTACAGGGTATCGAACACC. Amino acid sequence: CASTPYRVSNT. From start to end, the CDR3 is CASTPYRVSNTIYF. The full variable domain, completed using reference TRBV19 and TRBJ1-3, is DGGITQSPKYLFRKEGQNVTLSCEQNLNHDAMYWYRQDPGQGLRLIYYSQIVNDFQKGDIAEGYSVSREKKESFPLTVTSAQKNPTAFYLCASTPYRVSNTIYFGEGSWLTVV.

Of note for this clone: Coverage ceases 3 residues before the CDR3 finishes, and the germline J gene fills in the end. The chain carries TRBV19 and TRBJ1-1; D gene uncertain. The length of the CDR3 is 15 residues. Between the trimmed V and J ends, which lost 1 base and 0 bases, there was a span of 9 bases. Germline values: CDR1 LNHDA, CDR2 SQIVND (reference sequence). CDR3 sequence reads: CASSIGMRVNTEAFF. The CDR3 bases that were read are TGTGCCAGTAGTATAGGAATGCGGGTGAACACTGAA.

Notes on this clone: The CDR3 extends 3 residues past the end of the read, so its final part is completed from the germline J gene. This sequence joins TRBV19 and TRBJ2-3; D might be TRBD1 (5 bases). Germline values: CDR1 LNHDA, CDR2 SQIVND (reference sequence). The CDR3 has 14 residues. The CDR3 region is CASSIGDSYQPQYF. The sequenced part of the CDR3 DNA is TGTGCCAGTAGTATCGGAGACAGTTATCAGCCG.

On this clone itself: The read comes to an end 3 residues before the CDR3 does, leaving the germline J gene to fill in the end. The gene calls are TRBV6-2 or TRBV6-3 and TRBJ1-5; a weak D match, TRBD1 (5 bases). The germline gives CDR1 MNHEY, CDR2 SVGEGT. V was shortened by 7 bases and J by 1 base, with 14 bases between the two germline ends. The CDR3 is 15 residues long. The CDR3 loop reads CASNRGGVSNQPQHF. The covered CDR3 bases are TGTGCCAGCAACCGGGGGGGGGTCAGCAATCAGCCC.

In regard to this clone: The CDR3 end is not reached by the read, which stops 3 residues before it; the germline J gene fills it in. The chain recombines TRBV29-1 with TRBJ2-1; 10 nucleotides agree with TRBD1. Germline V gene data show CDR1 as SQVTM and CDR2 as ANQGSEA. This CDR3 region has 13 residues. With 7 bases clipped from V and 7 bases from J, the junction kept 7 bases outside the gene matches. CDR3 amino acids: CSASKDRGNEQFF. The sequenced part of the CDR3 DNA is TGCAGCGCTAGCAAGGACAGGGGGAATGAG.

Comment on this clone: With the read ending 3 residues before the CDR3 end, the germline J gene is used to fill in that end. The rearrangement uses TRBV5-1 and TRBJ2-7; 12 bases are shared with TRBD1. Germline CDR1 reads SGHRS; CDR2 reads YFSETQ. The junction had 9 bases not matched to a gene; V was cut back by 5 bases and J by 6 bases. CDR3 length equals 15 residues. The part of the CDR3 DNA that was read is TGCGCCAGCAGTTTCCCGGGACAGGGGGCTTCCGAG. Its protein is CASSFPGQGASE. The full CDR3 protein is CASSFPGQGASEQYF.

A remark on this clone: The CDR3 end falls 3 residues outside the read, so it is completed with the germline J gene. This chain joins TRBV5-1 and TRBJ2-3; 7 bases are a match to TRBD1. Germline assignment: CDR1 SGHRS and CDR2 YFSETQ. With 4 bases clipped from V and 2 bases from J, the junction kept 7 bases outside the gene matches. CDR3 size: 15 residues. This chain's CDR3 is CASSMGDSYTDTQYF. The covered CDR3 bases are TGCGCCAGCAGCATGGGGGACAGCTACACAGATACG.

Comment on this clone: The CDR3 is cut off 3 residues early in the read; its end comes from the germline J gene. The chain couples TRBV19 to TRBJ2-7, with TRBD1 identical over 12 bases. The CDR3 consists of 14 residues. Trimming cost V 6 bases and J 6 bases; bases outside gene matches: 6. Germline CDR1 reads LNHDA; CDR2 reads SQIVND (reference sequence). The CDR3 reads CASRLGTGGAEQYF. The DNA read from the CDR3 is TGTGCCAGTAGATTGGGGACAGGGGGCGCCGAG.

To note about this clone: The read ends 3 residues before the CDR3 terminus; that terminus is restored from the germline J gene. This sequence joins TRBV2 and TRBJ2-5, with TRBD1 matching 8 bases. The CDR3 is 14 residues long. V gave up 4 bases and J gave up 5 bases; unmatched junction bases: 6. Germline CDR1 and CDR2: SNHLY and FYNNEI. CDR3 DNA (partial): TGTGCCAGCAGTGTGACAGGGGAGGTCGAGACC. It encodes CASSVTGEVET. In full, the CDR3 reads CASSVTGEVETQYF.

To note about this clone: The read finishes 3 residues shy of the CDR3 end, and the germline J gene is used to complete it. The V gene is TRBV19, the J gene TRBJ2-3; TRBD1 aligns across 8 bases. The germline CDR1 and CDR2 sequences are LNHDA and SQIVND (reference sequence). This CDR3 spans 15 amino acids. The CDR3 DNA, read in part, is TGTGCCAGTAGTCAGGACAGGGCGGAAAGCCAGCCG. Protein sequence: CASSQDRAESQP. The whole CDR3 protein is CASSQDRAESQPQYF. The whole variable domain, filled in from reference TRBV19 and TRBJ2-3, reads DGGITQSPKYLFRKEGQNVTLSCEQNLNHDAMYWYRQDPGQGLRLIYYSQIVNDFQKGDIAEGYSVSREKKESFPLTVTSAQKNPTAFYLCASSQDRAESQPQYFGPGTRLTVL.

The CDR3 loop reads CASSEVFGTRYEQYF. The CDR3 bases that were read are TGTGCCAGCAGTGAAGTGTTCGGGACTCGATACGAG. The V gene is TRBV2, the J gene TRBJ2-7, with a tentative D call TRBD2 (6 bases). The read halts 3 residues ahead of the CDR3 end, with the missing end drawn from the germline J gene. Trimming removed 1 base from V and 4 bases from J, with 14 bases in between. The CDR3 is made up of 15 amino acids. Per germline, CDR1 SNHLY and CDR2 FYNNEI.

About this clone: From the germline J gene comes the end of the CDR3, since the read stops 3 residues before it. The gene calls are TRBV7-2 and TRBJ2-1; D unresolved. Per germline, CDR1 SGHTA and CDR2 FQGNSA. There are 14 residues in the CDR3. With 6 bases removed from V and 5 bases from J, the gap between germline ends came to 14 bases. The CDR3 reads CASSPGGKDNEQFF. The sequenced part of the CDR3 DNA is TGTGCCAGCAGTCCTGGTGGCAAAGACAATGAG.